Listed here is a single TCR beta chain. Its target is not known. CD4+ T cells specific for antigen were expanded with viral peptide pools by the ViraFEST assay before sequencing. Following a roughly 9-day culture, CD4+ T cells were purified. Among the vaccine recipients, none had a prior SARS-CoV-2 infection, and nucleocapsid antibodies were negative. A half-medium replacement with IL-2 medium was carried out on days 3 and 7. These data originate in a study of vaccination effects on CD4 cells after COVID-19. Germline CDR1 and CDR2: SGHVS and FQNEAQ. The CDR3 sequence is 12 residues long. With 6 bases removed from V and 8 bases from J, the gap between germline ends came to 14 bases. This table comes from immunoSEQ multiplex PCR, and its TCRdb copy is limited to in-frame clones, with some not included. There are about 41,000 clones in the sample; around 70% occur only once, and 26% lies in the top ten.

Broader study findings: Marked clonal contraction of both clone types appeared late after vaccination. There were few convalescent patients in the study and no early post-infection timepoints.

The specimen was CD4+ T cells from PBMCs cultured with HCoV-OC43 spike peptides, collected before COVID-19 vaccination. Noted subset: HCoV-OC43 spike overlapping peptide pool stimulation. This TCR derives from a human donor who received a COVID-19 vaccine. This chain uses TRBV7-8 with TRBJ2-7; unclear D gene. The DNA of the CDR3 is TGTGCCAGCAGTCCGACCCAATTACAGCAGTACTTC. Amino acids: CASSPTQLQQYF.